This TCR beta chain was captured in a study of identical twins. TCRdb processed the 5' RACE reads anew with MiXCR; each CDR3 protein has one entry. In the table there are more than 1.5 million distinct CDR3 sequences, about 32% of which are singletons. This CDR3 region has 11 residues. Germline lookup yields CDR1 GTSNPN and CDR2 SVGIG (reference sequence). Trimming stripped 3 bases from V and 5 bases from J, with 7 bases between. This sequence was found in a newborn girl in good health. Source material: cord blood. The chain is built from TRBV30 and TRBJ1-2; D ambiguous. The CDR3 sequence: CAWRRSYGYTF. CDR3 bases: TGTGCCTGGAGAAGGAGTTATGGCTACACCTTC.